This TCR beta chain was recovered during a study of T cells in localized non-small cell lung cancer (dated by TCRdb to about 2020). For the study in its entirety: T cell repertoires of approximately 250 early-stage NSCLC patients were analyzed, with tumors being compared against uninvolved tumor-adjacent lungs. The cohort consisted of about 240 treatment-naive NSCLC patients whose localized lung tumors had been resected. The mean age of the NSCLC patients was roughly 70 years, with 130 or so men and 85 to 110 women. Study-wide findings and limitations: Uninvolved tumor-adjacent lung showed the highest T cell clonality, higher than tumor, which suggests more focused antigenic responses in the uninvolved tumor-adjacent lung. Since the design was exploratory, TCR variables were selected using unadjusted p-values with no false-discovery rate correction. A median of 57 of the top 100 tumor clones turned up in the paired uninvolved adjacent lung, and under 30 of those clones also ranked among the top 100 of that same adjacent lung. Because multi-region sequencing of the tumors was not done, intratumor heterogeneity could not be ruled out. Longer overall survival was associated with higher T cell density in blood, whereas shorter survival was associated with higher clonality in adjacent lung.

A few counts support this clone. What antigen it recognizes has not been identified. Per-nucleotide qualities are absent, and no much larger clonotype sits a single base away. The immunoSEQ Assay was used to sequence TCR beta CDR3 regions from DNA. The paper's data handling went like this. T cell density was computed as TCR beta template counts normalized to usable DNA estimated by amplifying housekeeping genes. Richness was estimated with the preseqR package, extrapolating to 400,000 templates for PBMC samples and 120,000 templates for tissue samples. Clonality was defined as one minus Pielou's evenness. Tissue-enriched TCRs were identified by differential abundance testing using productive amino-acid clonotypes, minimum total count 5 and alpha 0.1. The Jaccard Index and the Morisita Overlap Index were used to measure how much the repertoires overlapped between compartments. TCR beta CDR3s were clustered by GLIPH together with public tetramer-defined viral CDR3s, and at least three viral sequences plus V-gene enrichment were required for viral motifs. This immuneACCESS table, as held by TCRdb, lists in-frame sequences with V and J called but not all clones. Of the missing ones, under half trace to an unresolved V gene in checked studies; the others have no known cause. Clonal size and the V and J genes are those of that table, whereas D and trimming came from the DNA. The sample records about 15,000 clones, more than 80% of which are singletons. 20% to 25% of the sample comes from the top ten.

The germline V gene yields SNHLY for CDR1 and FYNNEI for CDR2. Including the terminal cysteine and phenylalanine, the CDR3 comprises 15 residues. Only CDR3 DNA remains: 45 bases, in frame from the first base. V and J are trimmed by 6 bases and 4 bases, and the gene matches miss 11 bases of the junction. At diagnosis, peripheral blood, uninvolved tumor-adjacent lung and tumor were collected and stored as a combination of fresh-frozen and FFPE material. For TCR repertoire profiling, blood samples were analyzed as peripheral blood mononuclear cells. This sample comprised peripheral blood, obtained before any cancer treatment. The chain is made from TRBV2 and TRBJ1-1, with TRBD1 identical over 7 junction bases. This receptor was obtained from a female donor over 55 with stage I squamous cell lung carcinoma. The bases read TGTGCCAGCAGGGGAAGACAGGGCTGGAGCACTGAAGCTTTCTTT. Translation gives CASRGRQGWSTEAFF.